This record covers a single T cell receptor beta chain. CDR3 length: 16 amino acids. V shed 1 base and J shed 0 bases, with 10 bases lying between them. Germline loops: CDR1 MGHRA, CDR2 YSYEKL. The data derive from a study of T cell changes during pregnancy in multiple sclerosis. The method was immunoSEQ multiplex PCR; TCRdb's version includes in-frame clones alone and lacks a portion of them. The sample shows tens of thousands of clones, roughly nine tenths of them seen only once. The receptor was isolated from a female donor with multiple sclerosis, enrolled in a pregnancy study. The chain uses TRBV4-1 and TRBJ2-4, with D possibly being TRBD2 (5 bases). The material sequenced was CD4+ T cells from peripheral blood mononuclear cells, taken before pregnancy. Here the CDR3 DNA reads TGCGCCAGCAGCCAAGCTACAGCGGTAGCCAAAAACATTCAGTACTTC. It specifies CASSQATAVAKNIQYF.